Below are 20 T cell receptor beta chains sequenced from a single sample in a study of T cells in Graves' hyperthyroidism and ophthalmopathy. The source material, RNA transcripts, was used to amplify TCR beta CDR3 regions. HTBI primers were employed in a first-round RT-PCR of the TCR CDR3. In TCRdb, the multiplex PCR reads were re-called with MiXCR into one record per CDR3 protein. The sample carries some 530,000 distinct CDR3 sequences, 20% to 25% recorded once. Input material: blood. The receptor set was obtained from a woman in her sixties or seventies with Graves' ophthalmopathy.

This clonotype was seen a few times. The rearrangement uses TRBV6-2 or TRBV6-3 and TRBJ1-1; D unclear. Trimming pared 8 bases from V and 5 bases from J, leaving 9 bases between. Germline values: CDR1 MNHEY, CDR2 SVGEGT. This CDR3 contains 11 residues. CDR3 nucleotides: TGTGCCAGCGTGTTGAGGACTGAAGCTTTCTTT. Encoded protein: CASVLRTEAFF.

The sample holds a few counts of this clonotype. The chain is built from TRBV7-9 and TRBJ2-5, with 10 bases identical to TRBD2. Germline V CDR1 and CDR2: SEHNR, FQNEAQ (reference sequence). With V trimmed by 2 bases and J by 5 bases, 8 bases remained unmatched. The CDR3 consists of 16 residues. CDR3 sequence: CASSLSGLAGEETQYF. CDR3 DNA: TGTGCCAGCAGCTTATCAGGCCTAGCGGGAGAGGAGACCCAGTACTTC.

This clonotype was picked up many times. This chain joins TRBV11-2 and TRBJ2-1; the match to TRBD2 covers 12 bases. V lost 6 bases, J lost 0 bases, and 9 bases stayed unmatched. The CDR3 is 18 amino acids. CDR1 and CDR2 (germline): SGHAT, FQNNGV. The chain's CDR3 is CASRSLAGGRSSYNEQFF. As DNA, the CDR3 is TGTGCCAGCAGGTCCCTAGCGGGAGGGAGGAGCTCCTACAATGAGCAGTTCTTC.

The chain links TRBV6-2 or TRBV6-3 to TRBJ2-1, with D possibly being TRBD2 (6 bases). In germline, CDR1 is MNHEY, CDR2 SVGEGT. The V end lost 2 bases, the J end lost 6 bases, and 11 bases lay between the germline ends. This CDR3 is 14 amino acids long. The CDR3 region is CASSYRAGFNEQFF. As DNA, the CDR3 is TGTGCCAGCAGTTACCGGGCGGGGTTCAATGAGCAGTTCTTC.

The rearrangement links TRBV20-1 to TRBJ1-2; 8 bases agree with TRBD1. From germline, CDR1 is DFQATT and CDR2 SNEGSKA (reference sequence). The CDR3 length is 13 residues. V shed 5 bases and J 8 bases; nucleotides not matched to a gene: 10. For the CDR3, the DNA is TGCAGTGCTCCCCCGACAGGGGCTTGGGGCTACACCTTC. Translated: CSAPPTGAWGYTF.

This clonotype was detected only a few times. V and J are TRBV6-2 or TRBV6-3 and TRBJ2-5; D may be TRBD2 (6 bases). CDR1 and CDR2 from the germline V gene are MNHEY and SVGEGT. Trimming removed 8 bases from V and 5 bases from J, with 15 bases in between. The CDR3 spans 13 residues. The CDR3 sequence: CASRDLAGETQYF. The CDR3 coding sequence is TGTGCCAGCCGGGACTTAGCTGGGGAGACCCAGTACTTC.

The chain couples TRBV9 to TRBJ1-2; the D is unclear. Germline loops: CDR1 SGDLS, CDR2 YYNGEE. CDR3 length: 15 amino acids. V was pared by 3 bases and J by 4 bases, with 16 bases between. The CDR3 protein is CASSAQDGGIYGYTF. DNA for the CDR3: TGTGCCAGCAGCGCCCAGGACGGCGGTATCTATGGCTACACCTTC.

A note on this clonotype: It may be a read error: a sequence one base away is much more abundant. The genes are TRBV3-1 and TRBJ1-2; 10 nucleotides line up with TRBD1. The junction had 10 bases not matched to a gene; V was cut back by 5 bases and J by 7 bases. The CDR3 spans 15 residues. Germline CDR1 is LGHDT and CDR2 is YNNKEL (reference sequence). The CDR3, as DNA: TGTGCCAGCAGCATTACGATCCGGGACAGGGGTGGCTACACCTTC. This encodes CASSITIRDRGGYTF.

The rearrangement links TRBV11-2 to TRBJ2-1; 8 positions agree with TRBD2. CDR1 SGHAT and CDR2 FQNNGV come from the germline V gene. The CDR3 is 17 residues long. Germline trimming cut 0 bases from V and 8 bases from J; bases unmatched to any gene: 12. CDR3 DNA sequence: TGTGCCAGCAGCTTAGATCCGGGGGGGGGCTTGTATGATGAGCAGTTCTTC. This encodes CASSLDPGGGLYDEQFF.

The chain combines TRBV20-1 with TRBJ2-7; perhaps TRBD1 as D (5 bases). Germline lookup yields CDR1 DFQATT and CDR2 SNEGSKA (reference sequence). The CDR3 has 12 residues. The V end was cut by 6 bases, the J end by 2 bases, with 11 bases between. CDR3 nucleotides: TGCAGTGCAGGGCAGGGCGCCTACGAGCAGTACTTC. Translating gives CSAGQGAYEQYF.

DNA for the CDR3: TGCAGCTCCGGACCCTTTCCTTACAATGAGCAGTTCTTC. Protein sequence: CSSGPFPYNEQFF. This chain uses TRBV20-1 with TRBJ2-1; the D is unclear. This CDR3 region has 13 residues. CDR1 is DFQATT, CDR2 SNEGSKA, per germline (reference sequence).

This clonotype was recorded many times. The CDR3 region is CASGDGVSPEGYTF. The CDR3 DNA reads TGTGCCAGCGGCGACGGGGTTTCCCCGGAAGGCTACACCTTC. The chain links TRBV28 to TRBJ1-2; no clear D. There are 14 residues in the CDR3. Germline V gene lookup returns CDR1 MDHEN and CDR2 SYDVKM. Trimming shortened V by 8 bases and J by 8 bases, and 21 bases separated the two germline ends.

This clonotype showed up just a few times. The chain employs TRBV6-1 and TRBJ2-2, with D possibly matching TRBD2 (6 bases). V was trimmed by 6 bases and J by 13 bases, leaving 21 bases between them. CDR1 MNHNS and CDR2 SASEGT come from the germline V gene. CDR3 length: 14 residues. CDR3 coding DNA: TGTGCCAGCAGGCGGGACGGCCGCTCCCTTAGGCTGTTTTTT. This codes for CASRRDGRSLRLFF.

The chain joins TRBV6-4 to TRBJ1-1; D is undetermined. Germline V gene lookup returns CDR1 MRHNA and CDR2 SNTAGT. Deletions cut 10 bases from V and 1 base from J, with 16 bases between. This CDR3 contains 14 residues. CDR3 nucleotides: TGTGCCACCCCTTTCGTGGGAACGAACACTGAAGCTTTCTTT. Its protein product is CATPFVGTNTEAFF.

This clonotype was seen just once. The J gene is TRBJ1-4, the V gene TRBV19, with TRBD1 as a possible D gene (5 bases). Germline CDR1 and CDR2: LNHDA and SQIVND (reference sequence). This CDR3 has 15 residues. Between the trimmed V and J ends, which lost 1 base and 3 bases, there was a span of 9 bases. CDR3 residues: CASSIGRGPNEKLFF. In DNA, the CDR3 is TGTGCCAGTAGTATAGGTCGGGGACCTAATGAAAAACTGTTTTTT.

This clonotype has only a few counts. The J gene is TRBJ1-3, the V gene TRBV12-3 or TRBV12-4; maybe TRBD1 (6 bases). CDR3 size: 14 residues. V lost 6 bases, J lost 0 bases, and 9 bases lay in between. The CDR3 DNA reads as TGTGCCAGCAGGAGGACAGCCTCTGGAAACACCATATATTTT. This codes for CASRRTASGNTIYF.

Only a few counts were recorded for this clonotype. The gene calls are TRBV18 and TRBJ2-5; D gene uncertain. Trimming removed 0 bases at V and 7 bases at J, with 21 bases between. Germline V gene lookup returns CDR1 KGHSH and CDR2 LQKENI. This CDR3 has 17 amino acids. The CDR3 sequence: CASSPPSARWAEGTQYF. In nucleotides, the CDR3 is TGTGCCAGCTCACCACCCTCGGCGAGGTGGGCTGAAGGGACCCAGTACTTC.

V is TRBV7-2 and J is TRBJ2-5; no reliable D call. The CDR3 sequence is 17 residues long. V lost 2 bases and J lost 5, with 21 bases in between. Germline CDR1 reads SGHTA; CDR2 reads FQGNSA. CDR3 in amino acids: CASSLSKMAVRRETQYF. CDR3 DNA sequence: TGTGCCAGCAGCTTATCAAAAATGGCGGTCCGGCGGGAGACCCAGTACTTC.

The chain employs TRBV3-1 and TRBJ2-1; weak D call: TRBD2 (6 bases). V gave up 2 bases and J gave up 5 bases, with 13 bases separating them. The CDR3 loop spans 15 amino acids. CDR1 is LGHDT, CDR2 YNNKEL, per germline (reference sequence). The CDR3, as DNA: TGTGCCAGCAGCCAATTCATACTAGCCCACAATGAGCAGTTCTTC. Its protein product is CASSQFILAHNEQFF.

The V and J genes are TRBV5-1 and TRBJ1-5; D not resolved. CDR1 and CDR2 (germline): SGHRS, YFSETQ. This CDR3 region has 14 residues. Trimming took off 4 bases at V and 3 bases at J, with 11 bases between the two ends. The CDR3 nucleotides read TGCGCCAGCAGCCCCATGGACCTCAATCAGCCCCAGCATTTT. Its protein product is CASSPMDLNQPQHF.